The 30 T cell receptor beta chains given below trace back to one sample, sequenced in a study of blood T cell repertoires in COVID-19. Here immunoSEQ multiplex PCR was the method, and the copy in TCRdb shows in-frame clones only, minus some. The table lists some 200,000 clones, around 80% of them singletons, with about 10% in the top ten. Input material: peripheral blood. The receptors come from a woman aged 80 or older with acute or convalescent COVID-19.

The J gene is TRBJ2-5, the V gene TRBV28; no clear D gene. The CDR3 is made up of 13 amino acids. Germline V gene lookup returns CDR1 MDHEN and CDR2 SYDVKM. The germline V and J ends were trimmed by 2 bases and 5 bases, with 9 bases remaining between them. The CDR3 spells CASSLPPGETQYF. The CDR3 DNA reads as TGTGCCAGCAGTTTACCCCCCGGGGAGACCCAGTACTTC.

The chain recombines TRBV6-6 with TRBJ1-6; 7 bases are shared with TRBD1. The CDR3 has 14 amino acids. V lost 6 bases to trimming and J lost 10 bases; unmatched junction nucleotides: 9. Germline V CDR1 and CDR2: MNHNY, SVGAGI (reference sequence). For the CDR3, the DNA is TGTGCCAGCAGCACAGGGGACATGAGATCACCCCTCCACTTT. This codes for CASSTGDMRSPLHF.

The rearrangement uses TRBV2 and TRBJ2-4; 10 nucleotides align to TRBD1. Germline CDR1 SNHLY, CDR2 FYNNEI. The CDR3 is 15 amino acids. The J segment lost 7 bases and the V segment lost 4 bases, leaving 7 bases of the junction unmatched. The CDR3 sequence is CASSVPGQGTNIQYF. The DNA for the CDR3 is TGTGCCAGCAGTGTTCCGGGACAGGGGACGAACATTCAGTACTTC.

This chain uses TRBV5-5 with TRBJ2-7; TRBD2 is a possible D gene (5 bases). Germline values: CDR1 SGHKS, CDR2 YYEKEE (reference sequence). Trimming removed 3 bases at V and 0 bases at J, with 13 bases between. The CDR3 extends over 15 amino acids. The CDR3 here is CASSSFSAGSYEQYF. In DNA, the CDR3 is TGTGCCAGCAGCTCCTTTAGTGCGGGCTCCTACGAGCAGTACTTC.

This clone came up once. V gene TRBV19 combines with J gene TRBJ2-7; a weak D match, TRBD1 (6 bases). Deletions cut 4 bases from V and 6 bases from J, with 19 bases between. The CDR3 covers 15 residues. Germline-derived CDR1 and CDR2 are LNHDA and SQIVND (reference sequence). CDR3 amino acids: CASSTTTQGRVEQYF. CDR3 DNA: TGTGCCAGTAGTACGACCACGCAGGGGCGAGTCGAGCAGTACTTC.

The chain has TRBV18 and TRBJ1-5; the match to TRBD1 covers 9 bases. V shed 5 bases and J 7 bases; nucleotides not matched to a gene: 6. Germline V gene data show CDR1 as KGHSH and CDR2 as LQKENI. The length of the CDR3 is 14 residues. CDR3 amino acids: CASSSQGAGQPQHF. The CDR3 DNA reads TGTGCCAGCTCATCACAGGGGGCCGGGCAGCCCCAGCATTTT.

V and J are TRBV6-2 or TRBV6-3 and TRBJ1-1; the D is unclear. The CDR3 totals 13 residues. Germline loops: CDR1 MNHEY, CDR2 SVGEGT. Deletions cut 5 bases from V and 8 bases from J, with 15 bases between. In DNA form, the CDR3 reads TGTGCCAGCAGTCCGCCGACCCCGGGAGAAGCTTTCTTT. Protein product: CASSPPTPGEAFF.

This clone was recorded once. V is TRBV27 and J is TRBJ1-5, with D possibly TRBD1 on 6 matching bases. CDR1 MNHEY and CDR2 SMNVEV come from the germline V gene (reference sequence). This CDR3 is 18 amino acids long. V was trimmed by 4 bases and J by 0 bases, leaving 19 bases between them. The CDR3 region is CASSSYGRQDNSNQPQHF. CDR3 DNA sequence: TGTGCCAGCAGTTCATATGGGCGACAGGATAATAGCAATCAGCCCCAGCATTTT.

The CDR3 nucleotides are TGTGCCAGTAGTATCTCTAGCGGGCTGCCCCCCACAGATACGCAGTATTTT. This sequence encodes CASSISSGLPPTDTQYF. V is TRBV19 and J is TRBJ2-3; 8 nucleotides line up with TRBD2. This CDR3 has 17 residues. J was trimmed by 2 bases and V by 3 bases; bases with no gene match: 10. Germline V gene lookup returns CDR1 LNHDA and CDR2 SQIVND (reference sequence). Supplemented by reference TRBV19 and TRBJ2-3, the full variable domain reads DGGITQSPKYLFRKEGQNVTLSCEQNLNHDAMYWYRQDPGQGLRLIYYSQIVNDFQKGDIAEGYSVSREKKESFPLTVTSAQKNPTAFYLCASSISSGLPPTDTQYFGPGTRLTVL.

This clone was observed a single time. The chain recombines TRBV28 with TRBJ2-2; 8 bases are shared with TRBD2. Trimming at V came to 5 bases and at J to 2 bases, leaving 7 bases not matched to a gene. This CDR3 contains 16 residues. The germline V gene has CDR1 MDHEN and CDR2 SYDVKM. CDR3 sequence reads: CASSPAGLGNTGELFF. Here the CDR3 DNA reads TGTGCCAGCAGTCCCGCGGGACTAGGAAACACCGGGGAGCTGTTTTTT.

V gene TRBV11-3 combines with J gene TRBJ2-7, with D possibly being TRBD2 (5 bases). This CDR3 region has 16 residues. Deletions cut 4 bases from V and 6 bases from J, with 22 bases between. The germline V gene has CDR1 SGHNT and CDR2 YENEEA. CDR3 coding DNA: TGTGCCAGCAGCTCCGTCTGGCAACAGCCAGCGGTCGAGCAGTACTTC. Its translation: CASSSVWQQPAVEQYF.

This chain uses TRBV18 with TRBJ1-5, with 7 bases lining up with TRBD1. Unmatched junction bases numbered 5, after V lost 4 bases and J lost 2 bases. The CDR3 has 15 amino acids. From germline, CDR1 is KGHSH and CDR2 LQKENI. CDR3 protein: CASSQGATGNQPQHF. The CDR3 DNA reads TGTGCCAGCTCACAGGGGGCTACAGGCAATCAGCCCCAGCATTTT.

The chain recombines TRBV19 with TRBJ1-6, with TRBD1 identical over 11 bases. The length of the CDR3 is 15 residues. The germline gives CDR1 LNHDA, CDR2 SQIVND (reference sequence). Trimming removed 7 bases from V and 7 bases from J; junction bases left unmatched: 6. The CDR3: CASNPGQGDNSPLHF. CDR3 bases: TGTGCCAGTAATCCGGGACAGGGGGACAATTCACCCCTCCACTTT.

This chain links TRBV5-5 with TRBJ1-5; D perhaps matches TRBD1 (6 bases). Germline-derived CDR1 and CDR2 are SGHKS and YYEKEE (reference sequence). The length of the CDR3 is 15 residues. V shed 5 bases and J shed 5 bases, with 17 bases lying between them. In DNA, the CDR3 is TGTGCCAGCAGACATACAGGGATTGGGGATCAGCCCCAGCATTTT. Translation: CASRHTGIGDQPQHF.

The chain carries TRBV19 and TRBJ2-5, with TRBD2 matching 7 bases. CDR1 and CDR2 (germline): LNHDA, SQIVND (reference sequence). J lost 1 base, V lost 6 bases, and 2 bases had no gene match. The length of the CDR3 is 13 residues. The CDR3 DNA reads as TGTGCCAGTAGGTTAGCGGGCCAAGAGACCCAGTACTTC. Residues: CASRLAGQETQYF.

The chain recombines TRBV3-1 (or the pseudogene TRBV3-2) with TRBJ2-1; D is perhaps TRBD2 (7 bases). Germline CDR1 is LGHDT and CDR2 is YNNKEL (reference sequence). The CDR3 sequence is 15 residues long. The V gene lost 0 bases and the J gene lost 5 bases, with 11 bases spanning the gap. The CDR3 region is CASSQDGGAHNEQFF. CDR3 bases: TGTGCCAGCAGCCAAGATGGGGGGGCACACAATGAGCAGTTCTTC.

Note on this clone: The sample has other DNA sequences that encode this CDR3 too. The chain carries TRBV18 and TRBJ2-1; 10 bases are shared with TRBD2. V shed 3 bases and J 0 bases; nucleotides not matched to a gene: 2. This CDR3 contains 16 residues. CDR1 and CDR2 (germline): KGHSH, LQKENI. This CDR3 is CASSPASGSSYNEQFF. In nucleotides, the CDR3 is TGTGCCAGCTCACCTGCTAGCGGGAGCTCCTACAATGAGCAGTTCTTC.

This clone was seen a few times. This chain uses TRBV19 with TRBJ2-1, with 7 bases matching TRBD2. The CDR3 length is 14 residues. Germline assignment: CDR1 LNHDA and CDR2 SQIVND (reference sequence). V dropped 3 bases and J dropped 7; count of bases not matched to a gene: 6. The CDR3 nucleotides are TGTGCCAGTAGTATTGGTCTAGCGGCAAATGAGCAGTTCTTC. Its protein product is CASSIGLAANEQFF.

This clone was detected only a few times. V usage is TRBV11-3 and J usage is TRBJ2-2, with 15 bases that match TRBD2. The CDR3 contains 19 residues. Germline V gives CDR1 SGHNT, CDR2 YENEEA. J was trimmed by 0 bases and V by 3 bases; bases with no gene match: 5. The CDR3 reads CASSFGLAGGLANTGELFF. The DNA for the CDR3 is TGTGCCAGCAGCTTCGGACTAGCGGGAGGGCTCGCGAACACCGGGGAGCTGTTTTTT.

This clone occurred once. This chain's CDR3 is CASSQDPGTINTGELFF. The CDR3 bases are TGTGCCAGCAGCCAGGACCCTGGGACAATAAACACCGGGGAGCTGTTTTTT. This chain links TRBV11-3 with TRBJ2-2, with D perhaps matching TRBD1 (6 bases). Germline V gives CDR1 SGHNT, CDR2 YENEEA. V was cut by 5 bases and J by 2 bases, with 18 bases left in between. CDR3 length: 17 residues. The full variable domain, with the rest looked up from reference TRBV11-3 and TRBJ2-2, is EAGVVQSPRYKIIEKKQPVAFWCNPISGHNTLYWYLQNLGQGPELLIRYENEEAVDDSQLPKDRFSAERLKGVDSTLKIQPAELGDSAVYLCASSQDPGTINTGELFFGEGSRLTVL.

This chain connects TRBV5-1 to TRBJ1-4; TRBD1 is a possible D gene (5 bases). V was shortened by 6 bases and J by 2 bases, with 11 bases between the two germline ends. The CDR3 is 14 amino acids. Germline V gene lookup returns CDR1 SGHRS and CDR2 YFSETQ. The DNA of the CDR3 is TGCGCCAGCAAGGTGCAGGGCACTAATGAAAAACTGTTTTTT. Translated, it gives CASKVQGTNEKLFF.

The CDR3 loop reads CASSLDPGGVNEQFF. CDR3 coding DNA: TGTGCCAGCAGCTTGGACCCGGGAGGGGTGAATGAGCAGTTCTTC. The chain uses TRBV5-4 and TRBJ2-1, with 8 bases fitting TRBD2. The ends lost 0 bases at V and 7 bases at J; junction bases unmatched: 6. Germline V CDR1 and CDR2: SGHNT, YYREEE (reference sequence). This CDR3 is 15 amino acids long.

CDR3 DNA: TGCAGCGTCGCCACAGGGGGTCGAACTGAAGCTTTCTTT. It encodes CSVATGGRTEAFF. The chain is built from TRBV29-1 and TRBJ1-1; TRBD1 aligns across 8 bases. The CDR3 spans 13 residues. The V gene's germline CDR1 is SQVTM and CDR2 ANQGSEA. With V trimmed by 6 bases and J by 5 bases, 8 bases remained unmatched.

This clone occurred once. The chain recombines TRBV19 with TRBJ2-1; 9 bases fit TRBD2. This CDR3 comprises 17 residues. Unmatched junction bases numbered 18, after V lost 6 bases and J lost 9 bases. The germline V gene has CDR1 LNHDA and CDR2 SQIVND (reference sequence). The CDR3 DNA follows: TGTGCCAGTAGCGACGGGGGGCAACGCGGGAGGGCAGGTGAGCAGTTCTTC. Translating it yields CASSDGGQRGRAGEQFF.

This clone has only one observation. This chain uses TRBV28 with TRBJ1-4, with 7 bases fitting TRBD1. The CDR3 loop spans 16 amino acids. CDR1 and CDR2 from the germline V gene are MDHEN and SYDVKM. The V and J ends lost 6 bases and 3 bases, in that order; junction bases with no gene match: 10. CDR3: CASRIGSGTANEKLFF. The DNA of the CDR3 is TGTGCCAGCAGGATTGGTTCCGGGACAGCTAATGAAAAACTGTTTTTT. The whole variable domain, filled in from reference TRBV28 and TRBJ1-4, reads DVKVTQSSRYLVKRTGEKVFLECVQDMDHENMFWYRQDPGLGLRLIYFSYDVKMKEKGDIPEGYSVSREKKERFSLILESASTNQTSMYLCASRIGSGTANEKLFFGSGTQLSVL.

V usage is TRBV6-6 and J usage is TRBJ1-1, with 7 bases that match TRBD1. V shed 5 bases, J shed 7 bases, and the junction held 7 bases outside the gene matches. The V gene's germline CDR1 is MNHNY and CDR2 SVGAGI (reference sequence). The CDR3 spans 13 residues. CDR3 sequence reads: CASSLRDSYEAFF. CDR3 DNA sequence: TGTGCCAGCAGTCTCCGGGACAGCTATGAAGCTTTCTTT.

The chain joins TRBV25-1 to TRBJ1-2, with D perhaps TRBD1 (5 bases). This CDR3 region has 18 residues. V was clipped by 5 bases and J by 2 bases, with 24 bases between them. CDR1 is MGHDK, CDR2 SYGVNS, per germline. CDR3 coding DNA: TGTGCCAGCAGTACCAGCGGGGCGGGGGATCAGAGCAACTATGGCTACACCTTC. Translation gives CASSTSGAGDQSNYGYTF.

The chain carries TRBV4-1 and TRBJ2-1; D perhaps matches TRBD2 (6 bases). CDR1 is MGHRA, CDR2 YSYEKL, per germline. V gave up 0 bases and J gave up 5 bases, with 14 bases separating them. The CDR3 is 16 amino acids. CDR3 in amino acids: CASSQEVAVRNNEQFF. CDR3 bases: TGCGCCAGCAGCCAAGAAGTAGCGGTCAGAAACAATGAGCAGTTCTTC.

The CDR3 nucleotides are TGTGCCAGCAGCAAAGCGACCGGGACTAGCAGGCAATGGGAGCAGTTCTTC. It yields the protein CASSKATGTSRQWEQFF. This chain links TRBV21-1 with TRBJ2-1; the D segment call TRBD2 is taken from the table without a DNA check. TRBV21-1 is described as a pseudogene. The CDR3 runs to 17 residues.

This clone was seen more than once but under ten times. This chain links TRBV12-3 or TRBV12-4 with TRBJ1-2; tentatively, D is TRBD1 (5 bases). The CDR3 loop spans 12 amino acids. V was trimmed by 8 bases and J by 8 bases, leaving 15 bases between them. The CDR3 is CASSTTRGGYTF. The CDR3 DNA reads as TGTGCCAGCTCCACAACCCGGGGGGGCTACACCTTC.